The 9 T cell receptor beta chains presented below share a single source sample, sequenced in a study of radiation and T cells in renal cell carcinoma. Documented time point: baseline pretreatment blood. As to treatment: 15 Gy SBRT to primary tumor, nephrectomy 4 weeks later. Generated by immunoSEQ multiplex PCR, the TCRdb table keeps only in-frame clones and is missing some. The sample holds about 130,000 clones, about 88% seen once. Sequences were derived from blood, sampled from a patient whose treatment included radiotherapy and nephrectomy. The receptors stem from a woman aged 45-65 years with renal cell carcinoma.

This sequence joins TRBV6-6 and TRBJ1-5; the D is unclear. The CDR3 runs 13 residues. Between the trimmed V and J ends, which lost 7 bases and 0 bases, there was a span of 7 bases. The V gene's germline CDR1 is MNHNY and CDR2 SVGAGI (reference sequence). The CDR3 loop reads CASNRDSNQPQHF. CDR3 DNA sequence: TGTGCCAGCAATAGGGATAGCAATCAGCCCCAGCATTTT.

CDR3 bases: TGTGCCAGCAGCCTCCACTGGTCGGACACTGAAGCTTTCTTT. Its translation: CASSLHWSDTEAFF. This chain uses TRBV5-5 with TRBJ1-1; D remains ambiguous. V was clipped by 4 bases and J by 3 bases, with 13 bases between them. The CDR3 is 14 residues long. Germline V gene data show CDR1 as SGHKS and CDR2 as YYEKEE (reference sequence).

This rearrangement joins TRBV10-1 to TRBJ1-5; 12 bases align to TRBD1. With V trimmed by 5 bases and J by 5 bases, 13 bases remained unmatched. The CDR3 is 18 amino acids. The germline gives CDR1 WNHNN, CDR2 SYGVQD (reference sequence). CDR3 in amino acids: CASSTGTGGHVRHQPQHF. CDR3 nucleotides: TGCGCCAGCAGTACCGGGACAGGGGGCCATGTTCGGCATCAGCCCCAGCATTTT.

The chain joins TRBV19 to TRBJ1-4; tentatively, D is TRBD1 (5 bases). Trimming took off 6 bases at V and 3 bases at J, with 14 bases between the two ends. CDR3 length: 15 amino acids. The germline V gene encodes CDR1 LNHDA and CDR2 SQIVND (reference sequence). CDR3 nucleotides: TGTGCCAGTAGAGCTTCGGGGGGAGCTAATGAAAAACTGTTTTTT. Protein sequence: CASRASGGANEKLFF.

CDR3 DNA sequence: TGTGCCAGCAGCGAGGGACTAGCGGGGCCGACTGGCGAGACCCAGTACTTC. Its translation is CASSEGLAGPTGETQYF. J is TRBJ2-5 and V is TRBV7-9; 13 bases fit TRBD2. Trimming cost V 5 bases and J 5 bases; bases outside gene matches: 11. In germline, CDR1 is SEHNR, CDR2 FQNEAQ (reference sequence). This CDR3 contains 17 residues.

This CDR3 is CASSQDRLAGTSGGDGETQYF. CDR3 nucleotides: TGCGCCAGCAGCCAAGACCGGTTGGCCGGGACTAGCGGGGGGGATGGAGAGACCCAGTACTTC. The chain links TRBV4-3 to TRBJ2-5; 16 positions match TRBD2. J gave up 4 bases and V 0 bases, and 14 bases lay outside the gene matches. Looked up from germline, CDR1 is LGHNA and CDR2 is YSLEER. The CDR3 spans 21 residues.

V usage is TRBV7-9 and J usage is TRBJ1-1; no clear D. Trimming took 0 bases from V and 1 from J, leaving 15 bases between them. Germline-derived CDR1 and CDR2 are SEHNR and FQNEAQ (reference sequence). There are 17 residues in the CDR3. The CDR3 here is CASSLAGYGHQNTEAFF. The CDR3 DNA reads as TGTGCCAGCAGCTTAGCGGGTTATGGCCACCAGAACACTGAAGCTTTCTTT.

The chain links TRBV11-1 to TRBJ1-1; no reliable D call. The germline CDR1 and CDR2 sequences are SGHAT and FQDESV (reference sequence). V lost 1 base, J lost 1 base, and 10 bases lay in between. The CDR3 is 15 residues long. The CDR3 sequence: CASSLEDAWNTEAFF. The CDR3 DNA is TGTGCCAGCAGCTTAGAGGACGCCTGGAACACTGAAGCTTTCTTT. Using reference TRBV11-1 and TRBJ1-1 for the parts outside the CDR3, the full variable domain is EAEVAQSPRYKITEKSQAVAFWCDPISGHATLYWYRQILGQGPELLVQFQDESVVDDSQLPKDRFSAERLKGVDSTLKIQPAELGDSAMYLCASSLEDAWNTEAFFGQGTRLTVV.

The chain recombines TRBV7-2 with TRBJ2-3, with unresolved D. Germline V gene sequence: CDR1 SGHTA, CDR2 FQGNSA. This CDR3 contains 14 residues. V lost 6 bases to trimming and J lost 4 bases, with 14 bases between them. CDR3 bases: TGTGCCAGCAGTGCTCTAATCTACGCAGATACGCAGTATTTT. This gives the protein CASSALIYADTQYF.